This TCR beta chain was recorded in a study of T cells expressing NK-cell markers. Study results and limitations: Of the CD8+ T cell pool in five or six donors, about 1.0-8% was accounted for by dominant NKG2C+ clonotypes.

TCRdb re-called the 5' RACE reads and catalogs CDR3 proteins one per entry, DNA excluded. The sample totals roughly 120,000 distinct CDR3 sequences. The CDR3 contains 15 residues. The germline CDR1 and CDR2 sequences are KGHSH and LQKENI. In regard to this clonotype: Its antigen is still unknown.

This chain uses TRBV18 with TRBJ2-1; TCRdb designates TRBD2, a call that cannot be tested without DNA. Sequencing was performed on blood T cells: a sorted CD56 or NKG2C T cell subset, CD4+ or CD8+ T cells, or bulk PBMC T cells (not recorded which). This TCR was sampled from a woman between 18 and 75 years old in good health. The CDR3 protein is CASSPWGEADNEQFF.